This entry lists 7 T cell receptor beta chains sequenced from one sample in a study of blood T cells in healthy people across ages. A second about 7 to 11 cycle PCR used barcoded and J-beta primers. In TCRdb, the 5' RACE reads were re-called with MiXCR into one record per CDR3 protein. The data show about a million distinct CDR3 sequences, with 35% to 40% seen just once and roughly 14% held by the top ten. Sequencing was performed on blood. The receptor set was obtained from a man younger than 30 in good health.

The chain employs TRBV6-2 or TRBV6-3 and TRBJ1-2; D gene ambiguous. The CDR3 covers 13 residues. In germline, CDR1 is MNHEY, CDR2 SVGEGT. V dropped 5 bases and J dropped 7 bases, with 14 bases sitting between them. CDR3 loop: CASSPGEGSGYTF. For the CDR3, the DNA is TGTGCCAGCAGTCCCGGAGAGGGTAGTGGCTACACCTTC.

Turning to this clonotype: Sequence at one end of the junction differs from germline and may be a read error. The J gene is TRBJ2-5, the V gene TRBV7-9, with TRBD2 identical over 12 bases. This CDR3 spans 15 amino acids. The germline CDR1 and CDR2 sequences are SEHNR and FQNEAQ (reference sequence). CDR3 in amino acids: CASSYLAGGWNEQYF. CDR3 nucleotides: TGCGCCAGCAGCTATCTAGCGGGAGGGTGGAATGAGCAGTACTTC.

The chain links TRBV9 to TRBJ1-5, with D uncertain. V lost 5 bases and J lost 5, with 11 bases in between. The CDR3 is made up of 13 amino acids. Per the germline V gene, CDR1 is SGDLS and CDR2 is YYNGEE. In nucleotides, the CDR3 is TGTGCCAGCAGTAAGGGAGAGTATCAGCCCCAGCATTTT. It is translated as CASSKGEYQPQHF.

The chain uses TRBV14 and TRBJ2-1; D uncertain. V shed 4 bases and J shed 9 bases, with 19 bases lying between them. The length of the CDR3 is 15 residues. The germline gives CDR1 SGHDN, CDR2 FVKESK. CDR3 region: CASSRLGMNTREQFF. As DNA, the CDR3 is TGTGCCAGCAGCCGGCTGGGAATGAATACCCGTGAGCAGTTCTTC.

Points on this clonotype: The junction differs from germline at one of its ends, possibly a read error. The chain recombines TRBV5-1 with TRBJ1-1, with TRBD1 matching over 7 bases. The CDR3 is 13 amino acids. CDR1 is SGHRS, CDR2 YFSETQ, per germline. In DNA, the CDR3 is TGCGCCTGCAGACTGGGGACAGACCAAGCAGCTTTCTTT. Translating gives CACRLGTDQAAFF.

The chain couples TRBV7-9 to TRBJ2-4; D remains unclear. The V and J ends lost 2 bases and 13 bases respectively, with 9 bases between them. The germline V gene encodes CDR1 SEHNR and CDR2 FQNEAQ (reference sequence). The length of the CDR3 is 11 residues. Here the CDR3 reads CASSLSQEQYF. CDR3 DNA sequence: TGTGCCAGCAGCTTAAGTCAGGAGCAGTACTTC.

This clonotype has a count of ten or more. The chain carries TRBV5-1 and TRBJ2-1, with 8 bases lining up with TRBD2. The junction had 8 bases not matched to a gene; V was cut back by 3 bases and J by 0 bases. CDR3 size: 17 residues. The germline gives CDR1 SGHRS, CDR2 YFSETQ. In nucleotides, the CDR3 is TGCGCCAGCAGCTCACTAGCGGCCTCGAGCTCCTACAATGAGCAGTTCTTC. Translating it yields CASSSLAASSSYNEQFF.